In its sample, the clone carrying this TCR beta chain was seen many times. Its antigen is unidentified. Germline loops: CDR1 DFQATT, CDR2 SNEGSKA (reference sequence). This CDR3 region has 17 residues. Trimming cost V 5 bases and J 3 bases; bases outside gene matches: 18. The data are from a study of T cells in Graves' hyperthyroidism and ophthalmopathy. Amplified TCR beta CDR3 regions came from RNA transcripts. With the HTBI primer set, the TCR CDR3 went through a first round of RT-PCR. TCRdb itself ran the multiplex PCR reads through MiXCR, one entry per CDR3 protein. Counted here are about 420,000 distinct CDR3 sequences, 15% to 19% occurring once; the ten biggest clones make up around an eighth. Findings and caveats of the study: Also found in blood were most expanded thyroid clonotypes above 0.001. Ophthalmopathy got predicted by the model a median about six months before its onset.

Hyperthyroidism had been newly diagnosed in patients aged 18 to 65, and its duration was under 2 months. This clonotype was obtained from a woman under 30 with Graves' hyperthyroidism. Sequencing was carried out using blood. The J gene is TRBJ2-7, the V gene TRBV20-1; TRBD2 aligns across 8 bases. CDR3 sequence: CSALDSLSMGLGYEQYF. The DNA of the CDR3 is TGCAGTGCTCTTGACAGTCTATCCATGGGACTAGGCTACGAGCAGTACTTC.